The 5 T cell receptor beta chains reported below all come from one sample, sequenced in a study of human T cells and chemical hapten exposure. TCRdb itself ran the RACE reads through MiXCR, one entry per CDR3 protein. The data show approximately 34,000 distinct CDR3 sequences, about 6.3% seen once. Indicated time point: patch test 1, 2 weeks after DPC sensitization. The sample's treatment: therapeutic diphenylcyclopropenone sensitization with weekly scalp DPC. Blood, whole and unfractionated, served as the source for total RNA extraction. Sequenced here: whole blood, sampled in connection with sensitization to the hapten diphenylcyclopropenone (DPC). These receptors originate from a woman under 40 with alopecia areata. Some clones in this sample may be carry-over from other donors' samples.

The sample holds many counts of this clonotype. The gene calls are TRBV28 and TRBJ2-1; possibly TRBD2 for D (7 bases). From germline, CDR1 is MDHEN and CDR2 SYDVKM. V lost 8 bases and J lost 3, with 14 bases in between. The CDR3 sequence is 14 residues long. This chain's CDR3 is CASLLGGLYNEQFF. CDR3 sequence (DNA): TGTGCCAGCCTTCTGGGGGGGCTCTACAATGAGCAGTTCTTC.

This clonotype showed up just a few times. The genes are TRBV4-2 and TRBJ1-2; weak D call: TRBD1 (5 bases). The CDR3 runs 15 residues. From germline, CDR1 is LGHNA and CDR2 YNFKEQ. V was trimmed by 0 bases and J by 3 bases, leaving 11 bases between them. The CDR3 reads CASSQDFDSYYGYTF. The CDR3 DNA sequence: TGTGCCAGCAGCCAAGATTTCGACAGCTACTATGGCTACACCTTC.

There are many counts of this clonotype. The chain carries TRBV4-1 and TRBJ2-5, with TRBD1 identical over 7 bases. The CDR3 is 14 residues long. Germline V gene sequence: CDR1 MGHRA, CDR2 YSYEKL. V lost 5 bases to trimming and J lost 1 base; unmatched junction nucleotides: 4. The CDR3 reads CASSWGQLQETQYF. The DNA for the CDR3 is TGCGCCAGCAGCTGGGGACAGCTCCAAGAGACCCAGTACTTC.

The chain carries TRBV29-1 and TRBJ1-4; D perhaps matches TRBD1 (6 bases). The germline CDR1 and CDR2 sequences are SQVTM and ANQGSEA. The CDR3 runs to 12 residues. Trimming removed 7 bases at V and 6 bases at J, with 12 bases between. The CDR3 spells CSGGQSYEKLFF. CDR3 nucleotides: TGCAGCGGTGGACAGTCGTATGAAAAACTGTTTTTT.

This clonotype appeared many times. The chain carries TRBV12-3 or TRBV12-4 and TRBJ2-3; no clear D gene. The CDR3 totals 14 residues. V dropped 5 bases and J dropped 0 bases, with 9 bases sitting between them. CDR3 nucleotides: TGTGCCAGCAGTGGACGGATCAGCACAGATACGCAGTATTTT. Amino acid sequence: CASSGRISTDTQYF.